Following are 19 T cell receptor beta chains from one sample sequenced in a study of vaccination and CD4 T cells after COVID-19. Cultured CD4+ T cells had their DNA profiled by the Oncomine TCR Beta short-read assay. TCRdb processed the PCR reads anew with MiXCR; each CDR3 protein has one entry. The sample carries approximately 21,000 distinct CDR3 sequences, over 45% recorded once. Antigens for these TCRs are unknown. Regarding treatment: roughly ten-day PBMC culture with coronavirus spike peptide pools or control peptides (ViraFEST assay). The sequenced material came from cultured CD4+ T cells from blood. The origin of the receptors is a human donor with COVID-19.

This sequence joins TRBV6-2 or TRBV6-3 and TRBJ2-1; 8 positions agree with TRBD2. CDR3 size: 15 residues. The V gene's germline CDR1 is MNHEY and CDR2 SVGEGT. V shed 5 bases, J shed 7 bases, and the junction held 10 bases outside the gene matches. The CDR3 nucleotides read TGTGCCAGCAGTCGTCCGGGACTAGGAGGAAATGAGCAGTTCTTC. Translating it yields CASSRPGLGGNEQFF.

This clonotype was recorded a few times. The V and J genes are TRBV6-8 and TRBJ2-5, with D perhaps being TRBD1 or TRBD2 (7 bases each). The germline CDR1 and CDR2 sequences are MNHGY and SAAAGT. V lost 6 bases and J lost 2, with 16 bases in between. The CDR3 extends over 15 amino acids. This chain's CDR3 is CASSRDREGQETQYF. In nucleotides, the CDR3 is TGTGCCAGCAGCCGAGACAGGGAGGGACAAGAGACCCAGTACTTC.

The CDR3 DNA reads TGTGCCAGCAGTTGGGGGATCTCGATACCCGGGGCCAACGTCCTGACTTTC. It yields the protein CASSWGISIPGANVLTF. This chain joins TRBV28 and TRBJ2-6, with D tentatively TRBD1 or TRBD2 (5 bases each). This CDR3 comprises 17 residues. V was shortened by 4 bases and J by 4 bases, with 17 bases between the two germline ends. CDR1 is MDHEN, CDR2 SYDVKM, per germline.

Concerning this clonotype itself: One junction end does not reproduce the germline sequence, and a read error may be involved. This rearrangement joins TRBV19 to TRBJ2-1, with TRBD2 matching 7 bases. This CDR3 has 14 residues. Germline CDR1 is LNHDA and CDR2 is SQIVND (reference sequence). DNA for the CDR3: TGTGCCGGTAGTACACGCGGGGGTCGGGATGAGCAGTTCTTC. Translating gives CAGSTRGGRDEQFF.

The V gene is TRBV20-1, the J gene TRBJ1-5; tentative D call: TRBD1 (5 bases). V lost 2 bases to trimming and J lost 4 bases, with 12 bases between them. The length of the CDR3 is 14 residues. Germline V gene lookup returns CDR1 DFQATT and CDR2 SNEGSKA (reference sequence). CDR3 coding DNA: TGCAGTGCTAGAATTGGGGCCGCAAATCAGCCCCAGCATTTT. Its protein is CSARIGAANQPQHF.

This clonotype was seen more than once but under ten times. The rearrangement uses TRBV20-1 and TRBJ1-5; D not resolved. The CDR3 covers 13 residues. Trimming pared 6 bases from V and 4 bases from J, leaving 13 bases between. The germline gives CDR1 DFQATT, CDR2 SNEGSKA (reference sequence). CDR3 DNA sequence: TGCAGTGCGCCCCGGGCCATGAATCAGCCCCAGCATTTT. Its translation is CSAPRAMNQPQHF.

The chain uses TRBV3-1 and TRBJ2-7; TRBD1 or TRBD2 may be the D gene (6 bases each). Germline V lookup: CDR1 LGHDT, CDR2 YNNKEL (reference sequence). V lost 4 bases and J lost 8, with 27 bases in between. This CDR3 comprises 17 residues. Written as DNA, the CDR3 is TGTGCCAGCAGCCGTAACAGGGAGGCCGAGTTGATCGCGCAGCAGTACTTC. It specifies CASSRNREAELIAQQYF.

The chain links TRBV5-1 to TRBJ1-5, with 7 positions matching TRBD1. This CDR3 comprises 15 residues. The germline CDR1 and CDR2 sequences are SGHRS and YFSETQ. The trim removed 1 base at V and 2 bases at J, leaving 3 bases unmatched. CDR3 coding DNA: TGCGCCAGCAGCTTGAGCACAGGGGGCAATCAGCCCCAGCATTTT. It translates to CASSLSTGGNQPQHF.

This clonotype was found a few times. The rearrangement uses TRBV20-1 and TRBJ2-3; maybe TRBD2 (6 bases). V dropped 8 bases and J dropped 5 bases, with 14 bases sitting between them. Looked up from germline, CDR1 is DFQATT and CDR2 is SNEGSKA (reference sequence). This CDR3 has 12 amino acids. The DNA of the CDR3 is TGCAGTCGCGGGGCCAGGGAAGATACGCAGTATTTT. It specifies CSRGAREDTQYF.

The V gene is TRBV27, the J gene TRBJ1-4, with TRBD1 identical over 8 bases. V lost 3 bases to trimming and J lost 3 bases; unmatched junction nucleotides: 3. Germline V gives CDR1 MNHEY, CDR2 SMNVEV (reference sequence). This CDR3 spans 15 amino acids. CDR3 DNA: TGTGCCAGCAGTTTGACAGGGGCGGCTAATGAAAAACTGTTTTTT. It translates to CASSLTGAANEKLFF.

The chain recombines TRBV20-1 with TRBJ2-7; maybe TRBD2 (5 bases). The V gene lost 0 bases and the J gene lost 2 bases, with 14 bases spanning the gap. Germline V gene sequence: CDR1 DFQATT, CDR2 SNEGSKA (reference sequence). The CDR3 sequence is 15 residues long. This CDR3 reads CSARDRTRTPYEQYF. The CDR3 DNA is TGCAGTGCTAGAGATCGTACACGGACTCCCTACGAGCAGTACTTC.

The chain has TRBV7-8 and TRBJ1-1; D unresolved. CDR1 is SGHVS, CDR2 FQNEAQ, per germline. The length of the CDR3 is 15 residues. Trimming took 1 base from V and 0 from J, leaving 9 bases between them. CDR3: CASSLVGQLNTEAFF. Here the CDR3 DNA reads TGTGCCAGCAGCTTAGTCGGGCAGCTGAACACTGAAGCTTTCTTT.

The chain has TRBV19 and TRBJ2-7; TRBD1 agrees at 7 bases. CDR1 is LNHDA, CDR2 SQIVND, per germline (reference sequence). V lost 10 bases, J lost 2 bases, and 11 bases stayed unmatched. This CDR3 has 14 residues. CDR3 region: CATKADRSPYEQYF. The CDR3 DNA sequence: TGTGCCACCAAAGCGGACAGGTCTCCCTACGAGCAGTACTTC.

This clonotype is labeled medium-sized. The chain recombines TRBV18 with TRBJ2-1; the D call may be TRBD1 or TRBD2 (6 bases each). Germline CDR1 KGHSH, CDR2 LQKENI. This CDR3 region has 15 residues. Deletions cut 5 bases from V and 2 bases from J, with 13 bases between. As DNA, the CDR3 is TGTGCCAGCTCAGAGGGGGGTGGTACCTACAATGAGCAGTTCTTC. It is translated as CASSEGGGTYNEQFF.

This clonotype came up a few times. This CDR3 is CASIRSRAFF. The CDR3 nucleotides are TGTGCCAGCATCCGTAGTCGGGCTTTCTTT. V and J are TRBV6-1 and TRBJ1-1; D gene ambiguous. With 7 bases removed from V and 11 bases from J, the gap between germline ends came to 11 bases. CDR1 is MNHNS and CDR2 is SASEGT in the germline V gene. There are 10 residues in the CDR3.

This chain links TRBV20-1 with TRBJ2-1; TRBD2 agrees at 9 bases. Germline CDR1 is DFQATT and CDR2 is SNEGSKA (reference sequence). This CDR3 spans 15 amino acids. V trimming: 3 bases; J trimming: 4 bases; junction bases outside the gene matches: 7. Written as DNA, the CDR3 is TGCAGTGCTAGCCTCTCTAGCGGGGCGTACAATGAGCAGTTCTTC. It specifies CSASLSSGAYNEQFF.

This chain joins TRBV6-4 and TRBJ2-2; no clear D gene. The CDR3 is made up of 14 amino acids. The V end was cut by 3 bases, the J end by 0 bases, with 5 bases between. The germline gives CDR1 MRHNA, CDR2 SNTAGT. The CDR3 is CASSEQSNTGELFF. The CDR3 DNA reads TGTGCCAGCAGTGAACAGTCGAACACCGGGGAGCTGTTTTTT.

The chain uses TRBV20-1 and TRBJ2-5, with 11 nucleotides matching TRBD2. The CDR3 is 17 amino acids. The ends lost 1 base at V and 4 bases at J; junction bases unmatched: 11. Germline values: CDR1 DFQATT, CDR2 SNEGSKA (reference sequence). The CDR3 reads CSARVAGGPKSRETQYF. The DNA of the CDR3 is TGCAGTGCTAGAGTAGCGGGGGGGCCTAAATCCAGAGAGACCCAGTACTTC.

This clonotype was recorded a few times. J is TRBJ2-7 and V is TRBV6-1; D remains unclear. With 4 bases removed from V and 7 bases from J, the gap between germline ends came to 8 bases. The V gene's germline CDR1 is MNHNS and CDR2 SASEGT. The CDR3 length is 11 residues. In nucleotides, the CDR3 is TGTGCCAGCAGTGCCAGGTGGGAGCAGTACTTC. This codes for CASSARWEQYF.